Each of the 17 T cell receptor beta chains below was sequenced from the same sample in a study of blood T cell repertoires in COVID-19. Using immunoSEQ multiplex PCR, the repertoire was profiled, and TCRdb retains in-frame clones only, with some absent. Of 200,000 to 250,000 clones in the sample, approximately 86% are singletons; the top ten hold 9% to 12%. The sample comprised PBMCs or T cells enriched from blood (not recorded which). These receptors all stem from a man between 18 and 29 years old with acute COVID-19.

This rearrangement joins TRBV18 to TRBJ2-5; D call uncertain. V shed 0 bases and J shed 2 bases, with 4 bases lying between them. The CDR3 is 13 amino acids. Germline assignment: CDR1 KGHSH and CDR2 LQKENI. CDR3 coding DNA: TGTGCCAGCTCACCACCGCAGCAAGAGACCCAGTACTTC. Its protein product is CASSPPQQETQYF.

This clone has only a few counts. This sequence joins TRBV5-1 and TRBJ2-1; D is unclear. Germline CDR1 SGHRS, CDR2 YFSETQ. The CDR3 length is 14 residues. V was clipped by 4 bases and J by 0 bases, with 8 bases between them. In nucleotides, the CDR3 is TGCGCCAGCAGCCCCTACGGCTCCTACAATGAGCAGTTCTTC. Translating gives CASSPYGSYNEQFF.

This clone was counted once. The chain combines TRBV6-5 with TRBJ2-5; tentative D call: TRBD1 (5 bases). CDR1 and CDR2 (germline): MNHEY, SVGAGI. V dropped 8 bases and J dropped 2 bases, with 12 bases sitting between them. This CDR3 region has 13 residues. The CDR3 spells CASVPTEQETQYF. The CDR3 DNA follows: TGTGCCAGCGTACCGACAGAACAAGAGACCCAGTACTTC.

This CDR3 reads CASSLGNEQFF. The CDR3 nucleotides read TGTGCCAGCAGCCTCGGCAATGAGCAGTTCTTC. This chain links TRBV13 with TRBJ2-1; D gene unclear. The CDR3 sequence is 11 residues long. The V end lost 5 bases, the J end lost 6 bases, and 5 bases lay between the germline ends. The V gene's germline CDR1 is PRHDT and CDR2 FYEKMQ (reference sequence).

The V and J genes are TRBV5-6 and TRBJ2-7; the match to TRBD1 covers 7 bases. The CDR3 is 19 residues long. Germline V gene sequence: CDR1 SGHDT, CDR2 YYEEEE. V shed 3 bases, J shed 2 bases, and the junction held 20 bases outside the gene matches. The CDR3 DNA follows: TGTGCCAGCAGCTCCGGTTTAGGGACAGATAATTTCATTGCCTACGAGCAGTACTTC. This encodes CASSSGLGTDNFIAYEQYF.

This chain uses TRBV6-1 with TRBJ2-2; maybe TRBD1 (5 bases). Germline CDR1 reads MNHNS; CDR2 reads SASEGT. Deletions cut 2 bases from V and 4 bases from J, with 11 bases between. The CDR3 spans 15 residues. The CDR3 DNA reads TGTGCCAGCAGTGAAATTGGACAAGTCACCGGGGAGCTGTTTTTT. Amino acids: CASSEIGQVTGELFF.

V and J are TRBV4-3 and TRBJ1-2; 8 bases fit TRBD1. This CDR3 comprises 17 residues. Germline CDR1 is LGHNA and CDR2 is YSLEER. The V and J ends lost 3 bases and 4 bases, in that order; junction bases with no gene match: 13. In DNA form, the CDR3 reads TGCGCCAGCAGCCACGGCAGGACAGGGACTGGAATCTATGGCTACACCTTC. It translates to CASSHGRTGTGIYGYTF.

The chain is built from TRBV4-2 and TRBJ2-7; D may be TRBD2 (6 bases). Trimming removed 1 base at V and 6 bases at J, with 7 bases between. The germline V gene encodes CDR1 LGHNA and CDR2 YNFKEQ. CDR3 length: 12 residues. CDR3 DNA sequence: TGTGCCAGCAGCCAAGTGGGGGGCGAGCAGTACTTC. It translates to CASSQVGGEQYF.

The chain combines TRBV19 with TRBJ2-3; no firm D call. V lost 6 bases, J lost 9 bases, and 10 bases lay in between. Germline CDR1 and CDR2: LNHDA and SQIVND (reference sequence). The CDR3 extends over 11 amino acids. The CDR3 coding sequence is TGTGCCAGTAGCCAGGTTGAAACGCAGTATTTT. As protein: CASSQVETQYF. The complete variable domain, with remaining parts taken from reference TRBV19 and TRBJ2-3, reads DGGITQSPKYLFRKEGQNVTLSCEQNLNHDAMYWYRQDPGQGLRLIYYSQIVNDFQKGDIAEGYSVSREKKESFPLTVTSAQKNPTAFYLCASSQVETQYFGPGTRLTVL.

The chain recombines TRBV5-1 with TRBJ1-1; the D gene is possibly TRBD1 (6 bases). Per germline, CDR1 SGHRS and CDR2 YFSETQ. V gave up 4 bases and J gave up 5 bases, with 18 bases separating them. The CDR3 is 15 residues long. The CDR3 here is CASSPSAGVETEAFF. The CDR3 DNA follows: TGCGCCAGCAGCCCCTCGGCAGGGGTGGAAACTGAAGCTTTCTTT.

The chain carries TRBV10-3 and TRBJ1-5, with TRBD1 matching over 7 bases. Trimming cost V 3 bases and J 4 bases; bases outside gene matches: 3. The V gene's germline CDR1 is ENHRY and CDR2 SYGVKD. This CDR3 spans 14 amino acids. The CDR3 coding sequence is TGTGCCATCAGTGAATCAGGGGGGAATCAGCCCCAGCATTTT. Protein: CAISESGGNQPQHF.

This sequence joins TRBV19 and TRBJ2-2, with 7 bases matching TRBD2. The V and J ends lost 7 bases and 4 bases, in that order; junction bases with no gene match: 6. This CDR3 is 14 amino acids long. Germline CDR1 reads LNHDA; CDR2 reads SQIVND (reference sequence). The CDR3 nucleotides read TGTGCCAGTACTGCGGGAGCCCCCACCGGGGAGCTGTTTTTT. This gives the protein CASTAGAPTGELFF.

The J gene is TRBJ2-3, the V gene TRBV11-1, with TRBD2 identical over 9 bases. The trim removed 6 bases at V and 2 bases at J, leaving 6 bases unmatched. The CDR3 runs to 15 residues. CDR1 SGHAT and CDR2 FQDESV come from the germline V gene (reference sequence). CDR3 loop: CASSSGRAFTDTQYF. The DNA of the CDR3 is TGTGCCAGCAGTAGCGGGAGAGCCTTCACAGATACGCAGTATTTT.

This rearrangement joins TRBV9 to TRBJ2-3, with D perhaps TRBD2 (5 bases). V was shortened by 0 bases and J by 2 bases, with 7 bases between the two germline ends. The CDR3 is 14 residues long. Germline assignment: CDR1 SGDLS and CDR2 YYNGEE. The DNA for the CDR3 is TGTGCCAGCAGCGTAGCGGACTTCACAGATACGCAGTATTTT. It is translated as CASSVADFTDTQYF.

The CDR3 DNA sequence: TGTGCCAGCAGTTTCTCTAGCTCCTACGAGCAGTACTTC. It specifies CASSFSSSYEQYF. V usage is TRBV27 and J usage is TRBJ2-7; D is undetermined. V gave up 3 bases and J gave up 0 bases, with 6 bases separating them. Germline V gene lookup returns CDR1 MNHEY and CDR2 SMNVEV (reference sequence). The CDR3 runs 13 residues.

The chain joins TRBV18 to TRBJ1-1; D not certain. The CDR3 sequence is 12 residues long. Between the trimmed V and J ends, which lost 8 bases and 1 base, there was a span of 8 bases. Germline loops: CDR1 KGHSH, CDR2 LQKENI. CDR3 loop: CASPSGNTEAFF. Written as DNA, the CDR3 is TGTGCCAGCCCGTCGGGGAACACTGAAGCTTTCTTT. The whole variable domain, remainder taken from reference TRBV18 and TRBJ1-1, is NAGVMQNPRHLVRRRGQEARLRCSPMKGHSHVYWYRQLPEEGLKFMVYLQKENIIDESGMPKERFSAEFPKEGPSILRIQQVVRGDSAAYFCASPSGNTEAFFGQGTRLTVV.

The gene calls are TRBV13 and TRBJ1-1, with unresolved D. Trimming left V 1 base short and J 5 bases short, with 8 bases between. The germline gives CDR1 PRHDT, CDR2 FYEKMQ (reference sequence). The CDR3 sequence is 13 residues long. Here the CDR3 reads CASSLEHATEAFF. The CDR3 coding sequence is TGTGCCAGCAGCTTAGAGCACGCGACTGAAGCTTTCTTT.